Reported below is one T cell receptor beta chain. Its target is unknown. The sample is drawn from a study of molecular identifiers for immune sequencing clone quantification. Overall study context: RNA from approximately 20,000 or 98,000 naive CD8 cells was split five ways in replicates, with four sequenced. Study-wide findings and caveats: Identical TCR molecules can share a barcode, and this sharing could underestimate highly expanded clone sizes.

With RNA at 10%, 30% or 50%, naive CD8 libraries came from approximately 20,000 to 1,000,000 sorted cells. Researchers sorted naive CD8 T cells as cells that were CD8+CD4-CCR7+CD45RA+. One entry per CDR3 protein results from TCRdb running MiXCR on the PCR reads. The repertoire holds just over 95,000 distinct CDR3 sequences, roughly a quarter seen once, with under 1% in the top ten. The CDR3 contains 15 residues. Germline CDR1 MNHEY, CDR2 SMNVEV (reference sequence). Deletions cut 2 bases from V and 1 base from J, with 12 bases between. V usage is TRBV27 and J usage is TRBJ2-7; D unclear. Sequencing was performed on naive CD8+ T cells from blood, with Jurkat cell RNA spiked in. Subset in this sample: FACS-sorted CD8+CD4-CCR7+CD45RA+ naive T cells. This clonotype originated in a human donor in good health. Some libraries in this study had Jurkat cell RNA spiked in. The CDR3 loop is CASSLIGPSSYEQYF. CDR3 coding DNA: TGTGCCAGCAGTTTAATAGGACCGTCTTCCTACGAGCAGTACTTC.